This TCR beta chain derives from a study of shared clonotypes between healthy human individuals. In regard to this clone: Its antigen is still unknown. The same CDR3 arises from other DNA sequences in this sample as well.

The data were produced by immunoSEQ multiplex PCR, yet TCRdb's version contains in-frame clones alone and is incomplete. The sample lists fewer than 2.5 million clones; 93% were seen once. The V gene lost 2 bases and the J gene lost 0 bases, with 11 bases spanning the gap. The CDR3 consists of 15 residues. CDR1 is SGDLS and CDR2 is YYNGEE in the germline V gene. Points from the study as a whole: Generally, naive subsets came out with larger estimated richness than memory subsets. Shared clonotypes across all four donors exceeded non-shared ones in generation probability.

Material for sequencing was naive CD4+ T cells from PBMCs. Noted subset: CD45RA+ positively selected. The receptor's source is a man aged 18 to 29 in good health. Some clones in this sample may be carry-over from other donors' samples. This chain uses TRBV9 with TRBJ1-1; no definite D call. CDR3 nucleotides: TGTGCCAGCAGCGTCGGCGGATTCATGAACACTGAAGCTTTCTTT. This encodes CASSVGGFMNTEAFF.